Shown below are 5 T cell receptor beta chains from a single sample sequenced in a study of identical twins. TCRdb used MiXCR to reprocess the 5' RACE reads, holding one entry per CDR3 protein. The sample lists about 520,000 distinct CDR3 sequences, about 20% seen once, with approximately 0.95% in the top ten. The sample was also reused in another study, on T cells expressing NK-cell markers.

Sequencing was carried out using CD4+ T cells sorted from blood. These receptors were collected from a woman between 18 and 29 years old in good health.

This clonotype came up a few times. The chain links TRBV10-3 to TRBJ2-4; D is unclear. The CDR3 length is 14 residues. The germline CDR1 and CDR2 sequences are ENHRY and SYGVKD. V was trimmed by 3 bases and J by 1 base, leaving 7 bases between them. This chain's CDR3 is CAISEDNAKNIQYF. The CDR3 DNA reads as TGTGCCATCAGTGAAGATAACGCCAAAAACATTCAGTACTTC.

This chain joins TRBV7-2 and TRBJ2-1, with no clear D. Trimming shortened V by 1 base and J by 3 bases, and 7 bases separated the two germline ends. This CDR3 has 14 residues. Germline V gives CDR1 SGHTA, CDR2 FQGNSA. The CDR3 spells CASSLEAIYNEQFF. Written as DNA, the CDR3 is TGTGCCAGCAGCTTAGAAGCGATCTACAATGAGCAGTTCTTC.

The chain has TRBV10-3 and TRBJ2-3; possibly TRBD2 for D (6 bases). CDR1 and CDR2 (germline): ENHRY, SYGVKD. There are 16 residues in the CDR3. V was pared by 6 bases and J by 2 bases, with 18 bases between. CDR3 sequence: CAISPFIAATTDTQYF. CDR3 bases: TGTGCCATCAGCCCCTTTATAGCGGCCACCACAGATACGCAGTATTTT.

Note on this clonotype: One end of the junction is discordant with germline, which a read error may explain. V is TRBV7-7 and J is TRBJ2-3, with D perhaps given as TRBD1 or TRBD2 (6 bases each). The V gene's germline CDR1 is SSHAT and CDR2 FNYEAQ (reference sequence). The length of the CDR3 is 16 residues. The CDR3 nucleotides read TGTGCTAGCAGCCCAAGCCCGGGGGCCGGGGAAGATACGCAGTATTTT. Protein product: CASSPSPGAGEDTQYF.

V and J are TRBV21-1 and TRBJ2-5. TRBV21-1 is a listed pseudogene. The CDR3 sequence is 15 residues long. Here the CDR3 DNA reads TGTGCCAGCAGCAAATCGGCGGCTCTGGCCGAGACCCAGTACTTC. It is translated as CASSKSAALAETQYF.